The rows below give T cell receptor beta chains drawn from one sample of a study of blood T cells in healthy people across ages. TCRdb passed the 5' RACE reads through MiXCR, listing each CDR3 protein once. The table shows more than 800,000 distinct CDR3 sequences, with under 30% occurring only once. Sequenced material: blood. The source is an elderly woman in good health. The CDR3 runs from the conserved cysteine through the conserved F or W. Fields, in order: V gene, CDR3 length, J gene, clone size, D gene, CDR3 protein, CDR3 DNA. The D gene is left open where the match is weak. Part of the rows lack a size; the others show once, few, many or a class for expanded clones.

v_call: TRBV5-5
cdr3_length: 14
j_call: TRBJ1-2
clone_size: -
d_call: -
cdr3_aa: CAGSLLGRDYGYTF
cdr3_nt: TGTGCCGGCAGCTTGTTGGGACGGGACTATGGCTACACCTTC

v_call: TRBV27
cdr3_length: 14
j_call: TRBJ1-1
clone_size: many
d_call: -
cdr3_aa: CASKPGQTNTEAFF
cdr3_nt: TGTGCCAGCAAACCCGGACAGACGAACACTGAAGCTTTCTTT

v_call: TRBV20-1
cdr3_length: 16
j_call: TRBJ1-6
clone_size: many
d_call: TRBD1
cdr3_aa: CSAREGGLSYNSPLHF
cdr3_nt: TGCAGTGCTAGAGAAGGGGGCTTATCCTATAATTCACCCCTCCACTTT

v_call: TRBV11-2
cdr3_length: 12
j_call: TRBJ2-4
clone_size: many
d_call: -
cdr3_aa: CASSQGLYIQYF
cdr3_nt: TGTGCCAGCAGCCAGGGACTCTACATTCAGTACTTC

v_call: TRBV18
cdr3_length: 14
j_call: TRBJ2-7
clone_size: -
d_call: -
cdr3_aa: CASSPGQEAYEQYF
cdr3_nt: TGTGCCAGCTCACCTGGCCAGGAGGCCTACGAGCAGTACTTC

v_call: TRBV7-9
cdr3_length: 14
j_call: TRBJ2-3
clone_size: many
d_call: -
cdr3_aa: CASSLLAKKDTQYF
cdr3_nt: TGTGCCAGCAGCTTACTAGCGAAGAAAGATACGCAGTATTTT

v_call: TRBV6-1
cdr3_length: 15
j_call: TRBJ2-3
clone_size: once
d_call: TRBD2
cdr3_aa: CASSGGTSGMDTQYF
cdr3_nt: TGTGCCAGCAGTGGGGGGACTAGCGGGATGGATACGCAGTATTTT

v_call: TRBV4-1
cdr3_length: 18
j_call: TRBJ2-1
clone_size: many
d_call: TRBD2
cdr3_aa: CASSQTSGSSGGNNEQFF
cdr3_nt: TGCGCCAGCAGCCAGACTAGCGGCTCATCCGGGGGTAACAATGAGCAGTTCTTC

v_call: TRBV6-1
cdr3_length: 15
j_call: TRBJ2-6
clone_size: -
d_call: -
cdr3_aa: CASMGREAGANVLTF
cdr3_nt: TGTGCCAGCATGGGACGTGAAGCTGGGGCCAACGTCCTGACTTTC

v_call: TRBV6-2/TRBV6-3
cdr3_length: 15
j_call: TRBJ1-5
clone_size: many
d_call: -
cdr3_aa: CASNQQGMRGQPQHF
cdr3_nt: TGTGCCAGCAATCAGCAGGGGATGCGCGGTCAGCCCCAGCATTTT

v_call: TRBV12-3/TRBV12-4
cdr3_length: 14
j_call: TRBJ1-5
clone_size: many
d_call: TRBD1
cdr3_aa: CASRTDRGIQPQHF
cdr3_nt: TGTGCCAGCAGAACGGACAGGGGGATTCAGCCCCAGCATTTT

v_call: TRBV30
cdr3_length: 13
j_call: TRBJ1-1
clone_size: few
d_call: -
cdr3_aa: CAFSGKMNTEAFF
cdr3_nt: TGTGCCTTCAGTGGGAAAATGAACACTGAAGCTTTCTTT

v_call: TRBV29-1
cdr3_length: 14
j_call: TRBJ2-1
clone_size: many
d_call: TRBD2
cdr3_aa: CSVELAGGYNEQFF
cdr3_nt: TGCAGCGTCGAACTAGCGGGGGGTTACAATGAGCAGTTCTTC

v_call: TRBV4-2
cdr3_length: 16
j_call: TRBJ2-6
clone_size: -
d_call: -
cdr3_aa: CASSDRLFSGANVLTF
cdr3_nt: TGTGCCAGCAGTGACAGGTTGTTCTCTGGGGCCAACGTCCTGACTTTC

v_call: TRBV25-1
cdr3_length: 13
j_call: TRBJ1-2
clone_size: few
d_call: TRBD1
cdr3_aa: CASKATGNYSYTF
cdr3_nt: TGTGCCAGCAAGGCGACAGGGAACTATAGCTACACCTTC

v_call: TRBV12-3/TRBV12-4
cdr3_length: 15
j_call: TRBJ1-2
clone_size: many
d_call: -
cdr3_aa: CASSLAGEGIFGYTF
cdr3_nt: TGTGCCAGCAGTTTAGCGGGGGAAGGGATCTTTGGCTACACCTTC

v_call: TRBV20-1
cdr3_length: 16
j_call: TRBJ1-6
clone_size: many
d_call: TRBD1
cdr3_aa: CSAPGTVSSYNSPLHF
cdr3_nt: TGCAGTGCCCCAGGGACAGTCTCGTCCTATAATTCACCCCTCCACTTT

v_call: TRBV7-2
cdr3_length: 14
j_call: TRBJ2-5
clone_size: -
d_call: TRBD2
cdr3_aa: CASSLGMGRETQHF
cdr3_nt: TGTGCCAGCAGCTTAGGTATGGGGAGGGAGACCCAGCACTTC

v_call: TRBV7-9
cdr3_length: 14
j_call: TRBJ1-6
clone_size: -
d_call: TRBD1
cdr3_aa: CASSGTANNSPLHF
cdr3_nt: TGTGCCAGCAGTGGGACAGCCAATAATTCACCCCTCCACTTC

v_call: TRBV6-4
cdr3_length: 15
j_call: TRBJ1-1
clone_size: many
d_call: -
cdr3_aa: CASSDGTGRNTEAFF
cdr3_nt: TGTGCCAGCAGTGACGGCACCGGAAGGAACACTGAAGCTTTCTTT

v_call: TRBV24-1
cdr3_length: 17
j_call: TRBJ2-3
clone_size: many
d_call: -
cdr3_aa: CATSDLKARTSPDTQYF
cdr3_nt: TGTGCCACCAGTGATTTGAAGGCTAGAACTAGCCCAGATACGCAGTATTTT

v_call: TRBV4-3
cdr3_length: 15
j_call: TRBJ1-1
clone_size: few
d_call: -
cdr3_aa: CASSQDKGGWTEAFF
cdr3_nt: TGCGCCAGCAGCCAAGATAAGGGGGGATGGACTGAAGCTTTCTTT

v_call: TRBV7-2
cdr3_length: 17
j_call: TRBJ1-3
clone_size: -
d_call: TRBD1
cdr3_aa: CASSPRGQGSGGNTIYF
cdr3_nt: TGTGCCAGCAGCCCAAGGGGACAGGGATCTGGGGGAAACACCATATATTTT

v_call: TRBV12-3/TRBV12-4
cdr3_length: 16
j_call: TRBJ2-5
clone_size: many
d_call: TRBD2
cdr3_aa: CASSSSSGGGQLTQYF
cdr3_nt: TGTGCCAGCAGCTCGTCTAGCGGGGGGGGCCAATTGACCCAGTACTTC

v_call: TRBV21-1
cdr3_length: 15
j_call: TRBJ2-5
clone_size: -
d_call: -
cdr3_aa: CASSDRTGAGKTQYF
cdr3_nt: TGTGCCAGCAGCGATCGCACGGGGGCTGGGAAGACCCAGTACTTC

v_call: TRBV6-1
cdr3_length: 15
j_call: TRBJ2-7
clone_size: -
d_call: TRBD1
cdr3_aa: CASSDAGQGAYEQYF
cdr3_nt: TGTGCCAGCAGTGATGCGGGACAGGGGGCATACGAGCAGTACTTC

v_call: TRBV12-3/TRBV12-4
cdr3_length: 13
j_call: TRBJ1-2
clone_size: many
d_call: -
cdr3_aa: CASSPGRNYGYTF
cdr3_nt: TGTGCCAGCAGTCCCGGACGGAACTATGGCTACACCTTC

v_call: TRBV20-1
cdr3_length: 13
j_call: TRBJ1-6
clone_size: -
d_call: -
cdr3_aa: CSGLEWENSPLHF
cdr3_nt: TGCAGCGGACTAGAATGGGAAAATTCACCCCTCCACTTT

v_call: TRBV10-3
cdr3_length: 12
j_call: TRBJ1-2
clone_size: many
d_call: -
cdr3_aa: CAISEALDGYTF
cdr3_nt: TGTGCCATCAGCGAAGCACTGGATGGCTACACCTTC

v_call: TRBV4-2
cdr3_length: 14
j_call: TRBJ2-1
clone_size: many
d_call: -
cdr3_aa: CASSQGGGHNEQFF
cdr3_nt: TGTGCCAGCAGCCAAGGGGGGGGGCACAATGAGCAGTTCTTC

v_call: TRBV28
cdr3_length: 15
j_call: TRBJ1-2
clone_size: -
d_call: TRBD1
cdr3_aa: CASSTNRGANYGYTF
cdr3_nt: TGTGCCAGCAGTACCAACAGGGGAGCTAACTATGGCTACACCTTC

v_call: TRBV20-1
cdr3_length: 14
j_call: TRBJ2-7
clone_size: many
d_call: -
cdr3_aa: CSAPRDGTRYEQYF
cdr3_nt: TGCAGTGCCCCTCGGGACGGAACCCGCTACGAGCAGTACTTC

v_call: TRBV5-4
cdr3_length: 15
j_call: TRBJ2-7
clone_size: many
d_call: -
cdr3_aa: CASSFRDLQPYEQYF
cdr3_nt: TGTGCCAGCAGCTTCAGGGACCTCCAGCCCTACGAGCAGTACTTC

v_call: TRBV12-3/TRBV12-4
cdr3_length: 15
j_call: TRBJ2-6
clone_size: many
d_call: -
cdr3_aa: CASSTPNSGANVLTF
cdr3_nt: TGTGCCAGCAGTACCCCTAACTCTGGGGCCAACGTCCTGACTTTC

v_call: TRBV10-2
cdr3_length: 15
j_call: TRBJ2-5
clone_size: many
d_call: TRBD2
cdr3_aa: CASSEPSGGTMTQYF
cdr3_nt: TGCGCCAGCAGTGAACCTAGCGGGGGGACAATGACCCAGTACTTC

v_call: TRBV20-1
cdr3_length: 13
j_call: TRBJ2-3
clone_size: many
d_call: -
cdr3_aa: CSAKYENTDTQYF
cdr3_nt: TGCAGTGCTAAGTACGAAAACACAGATACGCAGTATTTT

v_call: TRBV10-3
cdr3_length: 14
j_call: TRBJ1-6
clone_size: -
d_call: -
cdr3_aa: CAISEGGNNSPLHF
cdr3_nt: TGTGCCATCAGTGAGGGAGGGAATAATTCACCCCTCCACTTT

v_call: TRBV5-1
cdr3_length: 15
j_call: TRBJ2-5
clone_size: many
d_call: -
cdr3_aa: CASSLELDGGETQYF
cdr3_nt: TGCGCCAGCAGCTTGGAACTAGATGGGGGAGAGACCCAGTACTTC

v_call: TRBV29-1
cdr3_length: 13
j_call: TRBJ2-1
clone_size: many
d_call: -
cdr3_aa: CSVSDRTYNEQFF
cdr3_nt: TGCAGCGTTTCGGACAGAACCTACAATGAGCAGTTCTTC

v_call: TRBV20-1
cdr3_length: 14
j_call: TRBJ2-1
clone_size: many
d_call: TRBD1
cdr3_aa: CSANGDSSYNEQFF
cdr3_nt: TGCAGTGCTAACGGGGACAGCTCCTACAATGAGCAGTTCTTC

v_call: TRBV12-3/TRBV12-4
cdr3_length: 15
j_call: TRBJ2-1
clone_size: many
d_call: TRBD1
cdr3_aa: CASSQRQGIYNEQFF
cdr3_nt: TGTGCCAGCAGTCAGAGACAGGGTATCTACAATGAGCAGTTCTTC

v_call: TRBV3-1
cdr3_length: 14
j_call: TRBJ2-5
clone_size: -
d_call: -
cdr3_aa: CASSQGEVGETLYF
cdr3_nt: TGTGCCAGCAGCCAAGGGGAAGTAGGGGAGACCCTGTACTTC

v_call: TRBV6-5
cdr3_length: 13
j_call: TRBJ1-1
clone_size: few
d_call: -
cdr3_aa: CASKDRTFTEAFF
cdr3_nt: TGTGCCAGCAAAGACAGGACCTTCACTGAAGCTTTCTTT